The 18 T cell receptor beta chains given below trace back to one sample, sequenced in a study of blood T cell repertoires in COVID-19. Measured with immunoSEQ multiplex PCR; TCRdb has only the in-frame clones, and not every one. This table holds roughly 120,000 clones, around three quarters found once. The sequenced material came from peripheral blood. The source is a woman aged 55-69 years with acute or convalescent COVID-19.

The chain carries TRBV3-1 (or the pseudogene TRBV3-2) and TRBJ1-2; 7 positions agree with TRBD1. The germline V gene encodes CDR1 LGHDT and CDR2 YNNKEL (reference sequence). V lost 8 bases and J lost 0; bases outside the gene matches: 15. CDR3 size: 17 residues. The CDR3 bases are TGTGCCAGCTTTAGCGGGACAGCGCAGGGAGCTAACTATGGCTACACCTTC. Protein product: CASFSGTAQGANYGYTF.

The V call is TRBV3-1 (or the pseudogene TRBV3-2), the J call TRBJ1-4; D is unclear. Germline V lookup: CDR1 LGHDT, CDR2 YNNKEL (reference sequence). The ends were cut back, 0 bases at V and 8 bases at J, with 13 bases in the middle. CDR3 length: 15 amino acids. CDR3 bases: TGTGCCAGCAGCCAAGATCTCCTAGTAGAAGAAAAACTGTTTTTT. As protein: CASSQDLLVEEKLFF.

For the CDR3, the DNA is TGTGCCAGCAGTGTTCAGGGGATTGAAGCTTTCTTT. Translated, it gives CASSVQGIEAFF. This chain joins TRBV2 and TRBJ1-1; D possibly corresponds to TRBD1 (6 bases). Germline-derived CDR1 and CDR2 are SNHLY and FYNNEI. V lost 4 bases and J 7 bases, leaving 10 bases between the germline ends. The CDR3 has 12 residues. The variable domain in full, with the rest retrieved from reference TRBV2 and TRBJ1-1, is EPEVTQTPSHQVTQMGQEVILRCVPISNHLYFYWYRQILGQKVEFLVSFYNNEISEKSEIFDDQFSVERPDGSNFTLKIRSTKLEDSAMYFCASSVQGIEAFFGQGTRLTVV.

CDR3 amino acids: CASGGQGYSGNTIYF. Here the CDR3 DNA reads TGTGCCAGCGGGGGACAGGGGTACTCTGGAAACACCATATATTTT. This chain joins TRBV2 and TRBJ1-3; 10 bases map to TRBD1. Looked up from germline, CDR1 is SNHLY and CDR2 is FYNNEI. V was clipped by 8 bases and J by 0 bases; unmatched bases: 4. The CDR3 contains 15 residues.

J is TRBJ1-2 and V is TRBV7-3, with a tentative D call TRBD1 (5 bases). V was shortened by 3 bases and J by 7 bases, with 18 bases between the two germline ends. This CDR3 comprises 15 residues. The germline V gene has CDR1 SGHTA and CDR2 FQGTGA. DNA for the CDR3: TGTGCCAGCAGCTTCGATTCCAGGGCCCTCGGTGGCTACACCTTC. Protein sequence: CASSFDSRALGGYTF.

This clone has only one observation. The chain carries TRBV6-5 and TRBJ1-3; the D is unclear. CDR3 size: 15 residues. Germline CDR1 is MNHEY and CDR2 is SVGAGI. V shed 6 bases and J shed 0 bases, with 12 bases lying between them. This CDR3 is CASSALRSSGNTIYF. Here the CDR3 DNA reads TGTGCCAGCAGCGCCCTTAGGAGCTCTGGAAACACCATATATTTT.

The chain combines TRBV10-3 with TRBJ1-2, with D perhaps TRBD1 (6 bases). Germline lookup yields CDR1 ENHRY and CDR2 SYGVKD. The CDR3 totals 14 residues. V shed 6 bases and J shed 0 bases, with 11 bases lying between them. The CDR3 sequence is CAIRGHTANYGYTF. DNA of the CDR3: TGTGCCATCAGGGGACACACAGCTAACTATGGCTACACCTTC.

In its sample, this clone was seen once. V and J are TRBV5-1 and TRBJ1-5; TRBD1 matches 11 bases. Trimming cost V 4 bases and J 1 base; bases outside gene matches: 4. This CDR3 contains 16 residues. Germline V lookup: CDR1 SGHRS, CDR2 YFSETQ. CDR3 protein: CASSAGTGGSNQPQHF. CDR3 nucleotides: TGCGCCAGCAGCGCAGGGACAGGGGGAAGCAATCAGCCCCAGCATTTT.

The chain joins TRBV12-5 to TRBJ1-6; D uncertain. This CDR3 spans 17 amino acids. Germline values: CDR1 LGHNT, CDR2 FRNRAP. V was cut by 3 bases and J by 0 bases, with 12 bases left in between. The CDR3 DNA sequence: TGTGCTAGTGGTTTCGGTTCACGGGGCTCCTATAATTCACCCCTCCACTTT. Translation: CASGFGSRGSYNSPLHF. Based on the CDR3 plus reference TRBV12-5 and TRBJ1-6, the full variable domain is DARVTQTPRHKVTEMGQEVTMRCQPILGHNTVFWYRQTMMQGLELLAYFRNRAPLDDSGMPKDRFSAEMPDATLATLKIQPSEPRDSAVYFCASGFGSRGSYNSPLHFGNGTRLTVT.

The CDR3: CASRDMGHTNEKLFF. The CDR3 bases are TGTGCCAGCAGAGACATGGGGCACACTAATGAAAAACTGTTTTTT. V gene TRBV28 combines with J gene TRBJ1-4, with a possible D match to TRBD1 (5 bases). The CDR3 extends over 15 amino acids. V was clipped by 6 bases and J by 2 bases, with 13 bases between them. Germline V lookup: CDR1 MDHEN, CDR2 SYDVKM.

The chain joins TRBV14 to TRBJ2-7; 10 bases align to TRBD1. The V gene's germline CDR1 is SGHDN and CDR2 FVKESK. This CDR3 is 16 amino acids long. V trimming: 4 bases; J trimming: 3 bases; junction bases outside the gene matches: 9. The CDR3 DNA sequence: TGTGCCAGCAGCCCAGGGCCCGGGACAGGGGTCTACGAGCAGTACTTC. This encodes CASSPGPGTGVYEQYF.

This clone was picked up a small number of times. The chain has TRBV3-1 (or the pseudogene TRBV3-2) and TRBJ1-5, with a possible D match to TRBD1 (6 bases). Trimming took 1 base from V and 5 from J, leaving 9 bases between them. Germline V gene data show CDR1 as LGHDT and CDR2 as YNNKEL (reference sequence). This CDR3 is built from 14 residues. The CDR3 protein is CASSQAPGDQPQHF. CDR3 sequence (DNA): TGTGCCAGCAGCCAAGCGCCAGGGGATCAGCCCCAGCATTTT.

J is TRBJ1-4 and V is TRBV29-1; D is possibly TRBD1 (6 bases). Trimming pared 6 bases from V and 5 bases from J, leaving 16 bases between. Germline CDR1 SQVTM, CDR2 ANQGSEA. The CDR3 runs 14 residues. CDR3 sequence reads: CSVVTGPGNEKLFF. In nucleotides, the CDR3 is TGCAGCGTCGTTACAGGGCCGGGCAATGAAAAACTGTTTTTT.

CDR3 DNA: TGTGCCAGTAGTGCCTGGACAGGGCGGGAAGAGACCCAGTACTTC. Translated, it gives CASSAWTGREETQYF. J is TRBJ2-5 and V is TRBV19; 8 bases are a match to TRBD1. This CDR3 has 15 amino acids. The J segment lost 3 bases and the V segment lost 5 bases, leaving 8 bases of the junction unmatched. Germline V gene lookup returns CDR1 LNHDA and CDR2 SQIVND (reference sequence).

CDR3 DNA: TGTGCCAGCAGCCAAGGAGGACGACAGGGTGGTTCACCCCTCCACTTT. Translation gives CASSQGGRQGGSPLHF. The V call is TRBV3-1 (or the pseudogene TRBV3-2), the J call TRBJ1-6; TRBD1 matches 7 bases. CDR3 length equals 16 residues. Germline assignment: CDR1 LGHDT and CDR2 YNNKEL (reference sequence). V shed 1 base, J shed 9 bases, and the junction held 9 bases outside the gene matches.

The chain links TRBV5-5 to TRBJ1-5; D is perhaps TRBD1 (6 bases). The CDR3 totals 15 residues. Between the trimmed V and J ends, which lost 2 bases and 6 bases, there was a span of 15 bases. Germline lookup yields CDR1 SGHKS and CDR2 YYEKEE (reference sequence). CDR3 nucleotide sequence: TGTGCCAGCAGCTTTATCGGGGGGCCCGGTCAGCCCCAGCATTTT. This encodes CASSFIGGPGQPQHF.

This chain links TRBV19 with TRBJ2-7, with D hard to call. V lost 6 bases and J 3 bases, leaving 18 bases between the germline ends. The CDR3 loop spans 15 amino acids. CDR1 and CDR2 (germline): LNHDA, SQIVND (reference sequence). CDR3 in amino acids: CASRRKVEASYEQYF. As DNA, the CDR3 is TGTGCCAGTAGGCGAAAGGTAGAGGCGAGCTACGAGCAGTACTTC.

The chain links TRBV7-8 to TRBJ2-3; 7 bases map to TRBD1. Germline loops: CDR1 SGHVS, CDR2 FQNEAQ. The CDR3 covers 14 residues. J lost 2 bases, V lost 7 bases, and 6 bases had no gene match. The CDR3 nucleotides read TGTGCCAGCAAACCGGGACAGCTCACAGATACGCAGTATTTT. It codes for CASKPGQLTDTQYF.